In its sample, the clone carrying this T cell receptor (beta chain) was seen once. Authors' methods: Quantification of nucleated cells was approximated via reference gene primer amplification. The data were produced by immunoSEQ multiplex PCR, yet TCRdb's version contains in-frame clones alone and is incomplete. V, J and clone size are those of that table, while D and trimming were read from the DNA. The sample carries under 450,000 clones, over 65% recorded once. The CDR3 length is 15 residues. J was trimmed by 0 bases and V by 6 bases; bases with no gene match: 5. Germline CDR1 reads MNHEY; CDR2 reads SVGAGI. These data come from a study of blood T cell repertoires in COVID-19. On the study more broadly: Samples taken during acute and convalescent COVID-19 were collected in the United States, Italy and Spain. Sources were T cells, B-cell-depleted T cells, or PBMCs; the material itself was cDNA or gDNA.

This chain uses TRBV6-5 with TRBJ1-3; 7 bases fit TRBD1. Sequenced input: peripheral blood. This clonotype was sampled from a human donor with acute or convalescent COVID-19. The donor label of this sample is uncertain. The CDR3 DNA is TGTGCCAGCAGGGACAGGTCCCGCTCTGGAAACACCATATATTTT. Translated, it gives CASRDRSRSGNTIYF.